This TCR beta chain was recovered during a study of graft-versus-host responses after intestinal transplantation. TCRdb's copy holds only in-frame clones and misses some; the assay was immunoSEQ multiplex PCR. The table has 49,000 or so clones, over 80% seen once; the top ten hold 5% to 7%. Deletions cut 1 base from V and 0 bases from J, with 6 bases between. This CDR3 region has 13 residues. Germline lookup yields CDR1 GTSNPN and CDR2 SVGIG (reference sequence). This TCR came from a human patient who received an intestinal transplant, so some T cells may come from the graft donor. The V and J genes are TRBV30 and TRBJ1-1; D is unclear. This specimen consisted of PBMCs, obtained around 820 days after a first intestinal transplant, on the day of a second. The CDR3 region is CAWSGPMNTEAFF. CDR3 nucleotide sequence: TGTGCCTGGAGTGGGCCGATGAACACTGAAGCTTTCTTT. The entire variable domain, with the rest obtained from reference TRBV30 and TRBJ1-1, is as follows: SQTIHQWPATLVQPVGSPLSLECTVEGTSNPNLYWYRQAAGRGLQLLFYSVGIGQISSEVPQNLSASRPQDRQFILSSKKLLLSDSGFYLCAWSGPMNTEAFFGQGTRLTVV.